A selection of T cell receptor beta chains follows, all from one sample in a study of blood T cell repertoires in COVID-19. Here immunoSEQ multiplex PCR was the method, and the copy in TCRdb shows in-frame clones only, minus some. Of a few hundred thousand clones in the sample, around nine tenths are singletons; the top ten hold approximately 10%. The sample was peripheral blood. The receptors stem from a woman in her thirties with COVID-19, enrolled during active disease. Both conserved end residues are part of each CDR3.

V	J	CDR3
TRBV7-8	TRBJ2-7	CASSLRQGVGVNEQYF
TRBV3-1/TRBV3-2	TRBJ1-4	CASSQGTAAATNEKLFF
TRBV12-3/TRBV12-4	TRBJ1-1	CASSLAQGTEAFF
TRBV4-1	TRBJ1-2	CASSQDGRTRYGYTF
TRBV11-3	TRBJ2-2	CASSLGLGGTGELFF
TRBV30	TRBJ2-5	CAWSVRDRGQETQYF
TRBV6-2/TRBV6-3	TRBJ2-7	CASSYALAGGSYEQYF
TRBV5-4	TRBJ2-1	CASSDASGGNEQFF
TRBV5-1	TRBJ1-1	CASSLEQGGVTEAFF
TRBV6-5	TRBJ1-5	CASSSSGVNQPQHF
TRBV5-1	TRBJ2-3	CASSFGETDTQYF
TRBV30	TRBJ2-7	CAWSRGSYEQYF
TRBV5-5	TRBJ2-7	CASSERAPSGYEQYF
TRBV18	TRBJ2-7	CASSPLGRDSYEQYF
TRBV5-1	TRBJ1-2	CASSSPPGAGYTF
TRBV30	TRBJ1-3	CAWSVGGYSGNTIYF
TRBV6-5	TRBJ2-1	CASSLEGLDYNEQFF
TRBV7-7	TRBJ1-6	CASSLQDNSPLHF
TRBV6-1	TRBJ2-3	CASSEFGGATDTQYF
TRBV9	TRBJ1-4	CASSKNGGAVEKLFF
TRBV11-3	TRBJ2-2	CASSLRQAGELFF
TRBV28	TRBJ1-1	CASSPRGGTAFF